Below are 27 T cell receptor beta chains sequenced from a single sample in a study of a mutant IDH1 vaccine in newly diagnosed glioma. No antigens are known for them. Time point here: week 23, last vaccination. What each vaccine dose contained was 300 ug of mutant IDH1 20-mer peptide, accompanied by topical imiquimod. The repertoire was sequenced with immunoSEQ multiplex PCR; TCRdb's copy has only in-frame clones and lacks some. The table has around 19,000 clones, 82% seen once. Sequencing was performed on PBMCs, taken from a glioma patient whose treatment included an IDH1 peptide vaccine. The receptors were gathered from a man aged 25-45 years with glioma.

The chain uses TRBV21-1 and TRBJ2-1; the D call in the table, TRBD2, was not verified against the DNA. TRBV21-1 is a listed pseudogene. The CDR3 contains 17 residues. The CDR3 here is CATPGLAKGGEGNEQFF. The CDR3 DNA follows: TGTGCCACACCGGGACTAGCGAAAGGAGGAGAGGGGAATGAGCAGTTCTTC.

The rearrangement joins TRBV5-1 to TRBJ2-7; D tentatively fits TRBD1 or TRBD2 (5 bases each). The V and J ends lost 0 bases and 6 bases respectively, with 7 bases between them. This CDR3 has 12 amino acids. Germline-derived CDR1 and CDR2 are SGHRS and YFSETQ. The CDR3 nucleotides are TGCGCCAGCAGCTTGGTTGGGGGCGAGCAGTACTTC. This gives the protein CASSLVGGEQYF.

The chain is built from TRBV9 and TRBJ2-2, with D perhaps TRBD2 (5 bases). The CDR3 spans 14 residues. V lost 0 bases and J lost 4, with 7 bases in between. Germline V gene data show CDR1 as SGDLS and CDR2 as YYNGEE. CDR3 bases: TGTGCCAGCAGCGTAGGAGGAGGCACCGGGGAGCTGTTTTTT. It specifies CASSVGGGTGELFF.

This clone has a handful of counts. The chain links TRBV5-1 to TRBJ1-1; D remains ambiguous. Germline loops: CDR1 SGHRS, CDR2 YFSETQ. The CDR3 is 15 amino acids. The ends were cut back, 4 bases at V and 1 base at J, with 14 bases in the middle. The CDR3 region is CASSTDGITNTEAFF. Written as DNA, the CDR3 is TGCGCCAGCAGCACGGACGGTATAACGAACACTGAAGCTTTCTTT. Full variable domain (rest looked up from reference TRBV5-1 and TRBJ1-1): KAGVTQTPRYLIKTRGQQVTLSCSPISGHRSVSWYQQTPGQGLQFLFEYFSETQRNKGNFPGRFSGRQFSNSRSEMNVSTLELGDSALYLCASSTDGITNTEAFFGQGTRLTVV.

V is TRBV20-1 and J is TRBJ2-7; the D gene is possibly TRBD2 (5 bases). V shed 6 bases and J shed 6 bases, with 9 bases lying between them. CDR3 length: 10 amino acids. Per the germline V gene, CDR1 is DFQATT and CDR2 is SNEGSKA (reference sequence). CDR3 amino acids: CSANAGEQYF. The CDR3, as DNA: TGCAGTGCCAATGCGGGCGAGCAGTACTTC.

CDR3 nucleotides: TGTGCCAGCAGATTTGAGGATGGCTACACCTTC. Encoded protein: CASRFEDGYTF. The V gene is TRBV25-1, the J gene TRBJ1-2; D call uncertain. V was trimmed by 6 bases and J by 6 bases, leaving 8 bases between them. Germline V gives CDR1 MGHDK, CDR2 SYGVNS. The CDR3 runs 11 residues.

This clone came up a few times. The chain couples TRBV2 to TRBJ1-5; D is possibly TRBD1 (5 bases). This CDR3 spans 15 amino acids. V gave up 1 base and J gave up 9 bases, with 16 bases separating them. CDR1 and CDR2 (germline): SNHLY, FYNNEI. Written as DNA, the CDR3 is TGTGCCAGCAGTGAAGACGGGGCGGCTGAAGGGCCCCAGCATTTT. Its protein is CASSEDGAAEGPQHF.

The chain combines TRBV6-4 with TRBJ2-3; D remains ambiguous. This CDR3 is 15 amino acids long. Germline loops: CDR1 MRHNA, CDR2 SNTAGT. V lost 4 bases, J lost 0 bases, and 11 bases lay in between. The CDR3 DNA reads as TGTGCCAGCAGTGCGGATTACGTGAGCACAGATACGCAGTATTTT. It is translated as CASSADYVSTDTQYF.

This clone was seen a handful of times. The chain joins TRBV10-2 to TRBJ1-5; D may be TRBD1 (5 bases). Germline values: CDR1 WSHSY, CDR2 SAAADI. The CDR3 is made up of 14 amino acids. V shed 7 bases and J shed 1 base, with 11 bases lying between them. The DNA for the CDR3 is TGCGCCAGCACCGCGGACATAAGCAATCAGCCCCAGCATTTT. Translated: CASTADISNQPQHF.

The rearrangement uses TRBV6-5 and TRBJ2-7, with D hard to call. Trimming took off 7 bases at V and 6 bases at J, with 16 bases between the two ends. This CDR3 has 13 residues. CDR1 MNHEY and CDR2 SVGAGI come from the germline V gene. The DNA for the CDR3 is TGTGCCAGCACCGCCCCTGCTGTTGGCGAGCAGTACTTC. It yields the protein CASTAPAVGEQYF.

This clone has a single count. The chain is built from TRBV7-9 and TRBJ1-2, with D possibly being TRBD1 (6 bases). The CDR3 has 15 amino acids. Germline loops: CDR1 SEHNR, CDR2 FQNEAQ (reference sequence). V gave up 5 bases and J gave up 0 bases, with 13 bases separating them. CDR3 sequence (DNA): TGTGCCAGCAGCCACTCCGGACAGCCTAACTATGGCTACACCTTC. Residues: CASSHSGQPNYGYTF.

This clone was observed a single time. The CDR3 here is CASSPPGGRQFF. CDR3 sequence (DNA): TGTGCCAGCAGCCCTCCGGGGGGGAGGCAGTTCTTC. V gene TRBV7-7 combines with J gene TRBJ2-1; TRBD2 matches at 8 bases. The CDR3 sequence is 12 residues long. J lost 12 bases, V lost 5 bases, and 6 bases had no gene match. Germline loops: CDR1 SSHAT, CDR2 FNYEAQ (reference sequence).

Only one count was recorded for this clone. This chain links TRBV5-5 with TRBJ1-2; D unclear. CDR1 and CDR2 (germline): SGHKS, YYEKEE (reference sequence). V lost 6 bases and J lost 6, with 12 bases in between. The CDR3 covers 12 residues. Here the CDR3 reads CASTETGDGYTF. CDR3 coding DNA: TGTGCCAGCACCGAGACGGGAGATGGCTACACCTTC.

The chain employs TRBV5-4 and TRBJ2-7, with D hard to call. The CDR3 runs 11 residues. The V and J ends lost 0 bases and 7 bases respectively, with 5 bases between them. Germline CDR1 reads SGHNT; CDR2 reads YYREEE (reference sequence). The CDR3 sequence: CASSLGAEQYF. CDR3 nucleotide sequence: TGTGCCAGCAGCTTGGGGGCTGAGCAGTACTTC.

This chain uses TRBV27 with TRBJ2-3; 9 positions agree with TRBD2. Unmatched junction bases numbered 8, after V lost 7 bases and J lost 3 bases. The CDR3 covers 15 residues. Germline lookup yields CDR1 MNHEY and CDR2 SMNVEV (reference sequence). The CDR3 protein is CASISRREGTDTQYF. In DNA, the CDR3 is TGTGCCAGCATCTCCCGGCGGGAGGGTACAGATACGCAGTATTTT.

V usage is TRBV5-5 and J usage is TRBJ2-3; D unresolved. The CDR3 has 14 amino acids. Germline CDR1 is SGHKS and CDR2 is YYEKEE (reference sequence). V dropped 0 bases and J dropped 4 bases, with 9 bases sitting between them. CDR3 DNA sequence: TGTGCCAGCAGCTTGGTTGCCTGGGCAGATACGCAGTATTTT. This codes for CASSLVAWADTQYF.

The gene calls are TRBV18 and TRBJ1-5, with D hard to call. This CDR3 comprises 13 residues. Germline CDR1 is KGHSH and CDR2 is LQKENI. Trimming stripped 2 bases from V and 7 bases from J, with 9 bases between. The CDR3 region has the DNA TGTGCCAGCTCACCAGGGGAAGGGCAGCCCCAGCATTTT. Its protein is CASSPGEGQPQHF.

The chain employs TRBV5-1 and TRBJ2-1, with D possibly matching TRBD1 (6 bases). CDR1 and CDR2 (germline): SGHRS, YFSETQ. The CDR3 is made up of 13 amino acids. Trimming took off 9 bases at V and 8 bases at J, with 18 bases between the two ends. The CDR3 protein is CATKPGVGDEQFF. CDR3 nucleotide sequence: TGCGCCACCAAACCAGGGGTCGGGGATGAGCAGTTCTTC.

The CDR3 spells CASSSLTSGLYNEQFF. CDR3 DNA sequence: TGCGCCAGCAGCTCATTGACTAGCGGTCTCTACAATGAGCAGTTCTTC. The genes are TRBV4-1 and TRBJ2-1, with TRBD2 identical over 9 bases. V lost 5 bases and J lost 3; bases outside the gene matches: 8. Per germline, CDR1 MGHRA and CDR2 YSYEKL. This CDR3 region has 16 residues.

The V gene is TRBV6-1, the J gene TRBJ2-1; 9 nucleotides line up with TRBD2. This CDR3 region has 16 residues. CDR1 and CDR2 from the germline V gene are MNHNS and SASEGT. Trimming took 2 bases from V and 8 from J; bases not matched to a gene: 10. The CDR3 bases are TGTGCCAGCAGTGAAAGTAGTAGCGGGAGTTTTTATGAGCAGTTCTTC. This gives the protein CASSESSSGSFYEQFF.

This chain links TRBV6-1 with TRBJ1-5, with D hard to call. Germline-derived CDR1 and CDR2 are MNHNS and SASEGT. The CDR3 contains 14 residues. Trimming stripped 6 bases from V and 1 base from J, with 10 bases between. CDR3 coding DNA: TGTGCCAGCAGAAGGCAGCAAAGCAATCAGCCCCAGCATTTT. Amino acids: CASRRQQSNQPQHF.

The rearrangement uses TRBV5-4 and TRBJ1-1, with TRBD1 identical over 8 bases. V shed 2 bases, J shed 5 bases, and the junction held 8 bases outside the gene matches. There are 15 residues in the CDR3. CDR1 SGHNT and CDR2 YYREEE come from the germline V gene (reference sequence). CDR3 nucleotide sequence: TGTGCCAGCAGCTTTGTCAGGGGGCGGTTAACTGAAGCTTTCTTT. Protein sequence: CASSFVRGRLTEAFF.

V usage is TRBV9 and J usage is TRBJ2-7; no clear D. V gave up 0 bases and J gave up 0 bases, with 10 bases separating them. This CDR3 is built from 15 residues. CDR1 SGDLS and CDR2 YYNGEE come from the germline V gene. The DNA for the CDR3 is TGTGCCAGCAGCGTAGGTGGATTACTCTCCTACGAGCAGTACTTC. This gives the protein CASSVGGLLSYEQYF. Drawing the rest from reference TRBV9 and TRBJ2-7, the complete variable domain is DSGVTQTPKHLITATGQRVTLRCSPRSGDLSVYWYQQSLDQGLQFLIQYYNGEERAKGNILERFSAQQFPDLHSELNLSSLELGDSALYFCASSVGGLLSYEQYFGPGTRLTVT.

The chain carries TRBV7-2 and TRBJ1-2; a weak D match, TRBD1 (5 bases). Germline V gene lookup returns CDR1 SGHTA and CDR2 FQGNSA. V shed 5 bases and J shed 4 bases, with 20 bases lying between them. This CDR3 region has 16 residues. CDR3 in amino acids: CASSPLRGEGAYGYTF. In DNA, the CDR3 is TGTGCCAGCAGCCCGCTGAGAGGGGAAGGGGCCTATGGCTACACCTTC.

This clone is categorized as medium-sized. The V and J genes are TRBV5-1 and TRBJ1-3; tentative D call: TRBD1 (6 bases). CDR3 length: 15 residues. Germline V gene data show CDR1 as SGHRS and CDR2 as YFSETQ. Trimming took 4 bases from V and 7 from J, leaving 18 bases between them. The CDR3 sequence is CASSPGHGQGNTIYF. The CDR3 bases are TGCGCCAGCAGCCCCGGACACGGGCAGGGGAACACCATATATTTT.

J is TRBJ2-7 and V is TRBV7-6; perhaps TRBD2 as D (6 bases). Germline loops: CDR1 SGHVS, CDR2 FNYEAQ. The CDR3 contains 12 residues. V was clipped by 5 bases and J by 3 bases, with 8 bases between them. CDR3 nucleotides: TGTGCCAGCAGCGGAGGGATCTACGAGCAGTACTTC. As protein: CASSGGIYEQYF.

This chain joins TRBV4-1 and TRBJ2-3, with D unresolved. CDR1 and CDR2 from the germline V gene are MGHRA and YSYEKL. With 0 bases removed from V and 4 bases from J, the gap between germline ends came to 8 bases. The CDR3 contains 14 residues. The CDR3 reads CASSQDRTSDTQYF. CDR3 nucleotides: TGCGCCAGCAGCCAAGATCGGACCTCAGATACGCAGTATTTT.